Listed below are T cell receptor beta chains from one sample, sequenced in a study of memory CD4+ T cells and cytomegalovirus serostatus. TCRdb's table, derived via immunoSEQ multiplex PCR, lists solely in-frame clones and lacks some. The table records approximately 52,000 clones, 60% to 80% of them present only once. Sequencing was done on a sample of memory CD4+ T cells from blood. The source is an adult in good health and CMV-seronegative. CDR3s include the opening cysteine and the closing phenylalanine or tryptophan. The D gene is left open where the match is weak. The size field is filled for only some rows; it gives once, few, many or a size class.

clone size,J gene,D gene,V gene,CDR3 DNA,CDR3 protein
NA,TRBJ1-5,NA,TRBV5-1,TGCGCCAGCAGCTTGGACCCCAGCGGGCCCCAGCATTTT,CASSLDPSGPQHF
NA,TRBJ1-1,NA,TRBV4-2,TGTGCCAGCAGCCGGCGGAGCCAGGGGATCGCTGAAGCTTTCTTT,CASSRRSQGIAEAFF
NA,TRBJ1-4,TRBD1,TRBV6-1,TGTGCCAGCAGTGAAGCGACGGGACAGGGTAGTGAAAAACTGTTTTTT,CASSEATGQGSEKLFF
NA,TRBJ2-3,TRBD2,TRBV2,TGTGCCAGCGGGGGTAGCGGGGGCCGGCGGGATACGCAGTATTTT,CASGGSGGRRDTQYF
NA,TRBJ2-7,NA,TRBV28,TGTGCCAGCACGCCGGGGGCTGCCTACGAGCAGTACTTC,CASTPGAAYEQYF
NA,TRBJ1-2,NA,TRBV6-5,TGTGCCAGCAGTCGAGGAGTAGCCCGCAGAGATGGCTACACCTTC,CASSRGVARRDGYTF
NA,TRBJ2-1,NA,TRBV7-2,TGTGCCAGCAGCTTGGGTGTTAGCTCCTACAATGAGCAGTTCTTC,CASSLGVSSYNEQFF
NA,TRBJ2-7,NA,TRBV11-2,TGTGCCAGCAGCTTAGGCGGAGGCATCAACGAGCAGTACTTC,CASSLGGGINEQYF
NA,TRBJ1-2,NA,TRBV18,TGTGCCAGCTCACCGGAGGAGGGCTATGGCTACACCTTC,CASSPEEGYGYTF
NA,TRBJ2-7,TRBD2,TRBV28,TGTGCCAGCAATTCCGTCGGGGGGACCTCCTACGAGCAGTACTTC,CASNSVGGTSYEQYF
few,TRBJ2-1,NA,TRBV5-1,TGCGCCAGCAGCACCGGGACCCAGTACAATGAGCAGTTCTTC,CASSTGTQYNEQFF